Listed here is a single T cell receptor beta chain. What it recognizes is unknown. The data derive from a study of T cell responses to AZD1222 COVID-19 vaccine. Overall study results and limits: Donors were largely white British and mainly female; clonal diversity was possibly underestimated. The repertoires were collected only after the peak T cell response. Spike was spanned by vaccine-associated CD4 TCRs, with dominance at 160-218 and 743-854.

Trimming removed 1 base from V and 5 bases from J, with 8 bases in between. The length of the CDR3 is 13 residues. Germline assignment: CDR1 LGHNT and CDR2 FRNRAP. This table comes from immunoSEQ multiplex PCR, and its TCRdb copy is limited to in-frame clones, with some not included. This table has 66,000 or so clones, around 79% appearing once. Material: peripheral blood, obtained on day 0 of MenACWY control vaccination. The chain carries TRBV12-5 and TRBJ1-1, with D tentatively TRBD1 (5 bases). This receptor was taken from an adult in good health. This chain's CDR3 is CASGLEGRTEAFF. The DNA of the CDR3 is TGTGCTAGTGGTTTGGAGGGGAGGACTGAAGCTTTCTTT.